This TCR beta chain is from a study of long-term antiretroviral therapy in people with HIV (dated by TCRdb to between 2021 and 2024). For the study in its entirety: The earliest samples were collected approximately a decade before the 2015 WHO recommendation for immediate ART, a period when ART was typically delayed until CD4 counts fell. This retrospective serial study examined whether starting ART and sustained HIV suppression were associated with changes in the composition and diversity of the TRB repertoire in peripheral blood. From fewer than 35 adults with confirmed HIV infection, the cohort provided 192 cryopreserved PBMC samples, gathered serially across a mean of approximately six years (range 1-12). Of the 30 participants with HIV, roughly twelve were female. No cross-contamination during QIAcube processing was shown when test extractions of a monoclonal T-cell line were performed alongside roughly 30 polyclonal samples.

Participants were included only if at least one PBMC sample before ART initiation and at least two post-ART samples were available. Treatment was received in the United States of America by all participants with HIV. Before DNA extraction, cryopreserved samples containing roughly 0.9-10 million PBMC were thawed and washed. At the time of the earliest PBMC sample, participants with HIV were aged between 23 and 54 years. Per participant, PBMC samples came from 1-4 timepoints prior to ART initiation and 2-8 timepoints following ART initiation, for a median of 7 samples. For every participant, serial HIV viral load, CD4+ T-cell count, ART history and demographic data were obtained. Genomic DNA was extracted from unsorted PBMC with a Qiagen kit on a QIAcube, with processing performed in batches of 12 samples. The immunoSEQ hsTCRB v3.0 assay was used at survey level resolution to sequence the TRB variable region. The target sequencing depth for TRB was roughly 40,000-50,000 T-cell genomes per sample. An Illumina MiSeq with a v3 150-cycle kit was used to sequence the pooled TRB libraries. The original pipeline was this. Repertoire analysis was run in R within a reproducible Nextflow workflow that covered QC, data transformation and analysis. LymphoSeq2, an R package for exploring AIRR-Seq data, was used to implement the custom analyses. Several samples that produced fewer than 5000 total TRB sequences were removed, so approximately 190 HIV repertoires were analyzed. Among the 200 or so HIV repertoires that were kept, 59 were collected before ART initiation and under 150 were collected after ART initiation. Repertoires were downsampled to 5000 TRB nucleotide sequences, with summary statistics averaged over 100 downsampling iterations. TRB sequences were retained for analysis only if CDR3 regions of at least seven amino acids were present. Diversity was measured with a Shannon entropy-derived clonality score and the Gini coefficient. In the repertoire networks, any two of the top 5000 CDR3 amino acid sequences were connected whenever the two sequences differed by an edit distance of one. For TRB CDR3 amino acid sequences, GLIPH2 was used to predict antigen specificity groups and MHC restriction. To flag known associations with CMV, EBV, HIV or tissue antigens, CDR3 amino acid sequences were compared against VDJdb and McPAS-TCR. Pre-ART, post-ART and control groups were compared with Wilcoxon signed-rank tests and Holm-Bonferroni correction. TCRdb retrieved this table from immuneACCESS and kept in-frame rearrangements only. Not all clones are present; in checked studies, unresolved V genes account for under half, and no reason is known for the remainder. V, J and clone size reflect that table, while D and trimming were determined from the DNA. The sample table shows 20,000 to 25,000 clones, and 65% to 90% are seen once. Approximately 12% of the sample rests with the top ten.

The study at large found these results: Narrower CDR3 length ranges were observed in HIV repertoires than in controls, and an antigen-experienced repertoire with only a slight naive shift after ART was suggested by the network structure. Starting ART was linked to a significant rise in TRB diversity, yet even with long-term ART the diversity remained significantly lower than in transplant donor controls. The samples span the years 2004 to 2017, and the ART regimens used may be less effective than current regimens. At every time point, the repertoire was dominated by expanded TRB clones first identified before ART initiation, although this dominance fluctuated and, in many PLHIV, declined after ART. No data were available on ART adherence, viral resistance or therapy changes, limiting inferences about post-ART repertoire changes. Owing to limited PBMC availability, only the TCR beta chain was sequenced, without alpha chain pairing. Unsorted PBMC were profiled instead of sorted CD4+ and CD8+ T cells because pre-ART samples had limited cell numbers.

For this clone: What antigen it recognizes has not been identified. Base qualities are missing; no much larger clone stands one base away.

The sample in question was unsorted PBMCs, obtained 0.1 years before starting antiretroviral therapy. The receptor's source is a man aged 40-50 years with HIV.

The sequenced DNA is TGTGCCAGCAGTTTAGGGCGGGGGGGCCTCGCAGATACGCAGTATTTT. The resulting protein is CASSLGRGGLADTQYF. The chain was built from TRBV28 and TRBJ2-3; 9 bases in the junction line up with TRBD2. Trimming takes 2 bases off V and 4 bases off J; junction bases not matched to a gene: 7. For CDR1 and CDR2, the germline V gene lists MDHEN and SYDVKM. From its cysteine to its phenylalanine, the CDR3 spans 16 amino acids. The CDR3 DNA has 48 bases and is translated from base 1.